The 6 T cell receptor beta chains below come from one sample, sequenced in a study of post-analysis software for immune sequencing data. Study-wide results and limits: Among several TRBV segments more frequent in patients than controls were TRBV5-6, TRBV5-1 and TRBV20-1.

Their target antigens are unknown. The TCR beta cDNA libraries carried unique molecular identifiers. TCRdb ran MiXCR on the PCR reads and lists one entry per CDR3 protein. The sample consists of about 770,000 distinct CDR3 sequences, roughly 50% of them appearing once. The material sequenced was blood. These receptors were taken from a girl aged 5 to 17 with multiple sclerosis.

V and J are TRBV25-1 and TRBJ2-5; unclear D gene. The CDR3 loop spans 14 amino acids. V lost 1 base and J lost 1, with 7 bases in between. CDR1 and CDR2 (germline): MGHDK, SYGVNS. The CDR3 spells CASSEWAGQETQYF. The CDR3 nucleotides read TGTGCCAGCAGTGAATGGGCAGGCCAAGAGACCCAGTACTTC.

CDR3 DNA: TGTGCCAGCTCACCACCTACGACAGGGGGCTGGACCGGGGAGCTGTTTTTT. It codes for CASSPPTTGGWTGELFF. V gene TRBV18 combines with J gene TRBJ2-2, with 10 bases aligning to TRBD1. The CDR3 spans 17 residues. Germline CDR1 reads KGHSH; CDR2 reads LQKENI. With 0 bases clipped from V and 5 bases from J, the junction kept 6 bases outside the gene matches.

The chain couples TRBV29-1 to TRBJ2-5, with TRBD2 matching over 9 bases. V shed 6 bases and J 3 bases; nucleotides not matched to a gene: 11. Looked up from germline, CDR1 is SQVTM and CDR2 is ANQGSEA. The length of the CDR3 is 15 residues. The CDR3: CSVGGGLAGKETQYF. The CDR3 nucleotides read TGCAGCGTGGGGGGAGGCCTAGCGGGAAAAGAGACCCAGTACTTC.

V usage is TRBV6-2 or TRBV6-3 and J usage is TRBJ1-2; D is unclear. V was clipped by 10 bases and J by 4 bases, with 16 bases between them. Germline assignment: CDR1 MNHEY and CDR2 SVGEGT. The CDR3 runs to 13 residues. The CDR3 loop reads CAIKERLLYGYTF. The CDR3 DNA sequence: TGTGCCATAAAGGAGAGGCTCCTCTATGGCTACACCTTC.

A few counts support this clonotype. The V and J genes are TRBV5-1 and TRBJ2-5, with a possible D match to TRBD1 (5 bases). The CDR3 extends over 15 amino acids. CDR1 SGHRS and CDR2 YFSETQ come from the germline V gene. The V end lost 2 bases, the J end lost 5 bases, and 16 bases lay between the germline ends. The CDR3 coding sequence is TGCGCCAGCAGCTTAGTGGCTGCAGGGTTGGAGACCCAGTACTTC. Translation gives CASSLVAAGLETQYF.

The J gene is TRBJ2-1, the V gene TRBV7-9; D is unresolved. Germline CDR1 reads SEHNR; CDR2 reads FQNEAQ (reference sequence). V lost 1 base and J lost 0, with 10 bases in between. There are 16 residues in the CDR3. CDR3 amino acids: CASSLEGGNSYNEQFF. Here the CDR3 DNA reads TGTGCCAGCAGCTTAGAGGGTGGGAACTCCTACAATGAGCAGTTCTTC.